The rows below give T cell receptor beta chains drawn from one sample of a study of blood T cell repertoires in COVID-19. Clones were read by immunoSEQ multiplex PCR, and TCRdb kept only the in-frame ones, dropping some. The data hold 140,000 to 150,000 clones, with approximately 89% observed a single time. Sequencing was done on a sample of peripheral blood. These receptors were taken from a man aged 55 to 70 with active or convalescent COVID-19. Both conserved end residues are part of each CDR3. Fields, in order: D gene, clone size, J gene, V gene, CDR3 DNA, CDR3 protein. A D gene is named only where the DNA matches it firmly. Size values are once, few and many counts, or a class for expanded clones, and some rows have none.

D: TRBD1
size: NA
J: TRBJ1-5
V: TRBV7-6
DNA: TGTGCCAGCAGCCAGAGACCGGGGACAGTTATCAATCAGCCCCAGCATTTT
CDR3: CASSQRPGTVINQPQHF

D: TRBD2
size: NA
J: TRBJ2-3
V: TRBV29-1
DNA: TGCAGCGTCGGAGGGACTAGCGGAAGCACAGATACGCAGTATTTT
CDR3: CSVGGTSGSTDTQYF

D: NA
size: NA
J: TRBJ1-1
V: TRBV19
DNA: TGTGCCAGTAGTTCGGGGGTTCGCTTGAACACTGAAGCTTTCTTT
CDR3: CASSSGVRLNTEAFF

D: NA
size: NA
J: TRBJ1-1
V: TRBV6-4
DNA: TGTGCCAGCAGTGCAACAGCGAACACTGAAGCTTTCTTT
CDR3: CASSATANTEAFF

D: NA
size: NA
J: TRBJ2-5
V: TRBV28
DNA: TGTGCCAGGCCAGGGATGGGGACCCAGTACTTC
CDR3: CARPGMGTQYF

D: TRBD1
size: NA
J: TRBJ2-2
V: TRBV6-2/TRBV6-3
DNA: TGTGCCAGCAGTTACTGGACAGGGATCACCGGGGAGCTGTTTTTT
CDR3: CASSYWTGITGELFF

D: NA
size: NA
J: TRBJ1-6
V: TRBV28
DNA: TGCAGGGAAGGAGGGCAGGAGGATAATTCACCCCTCCACTTT
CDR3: CREGGQEDNSPLHF

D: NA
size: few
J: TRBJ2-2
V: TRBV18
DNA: TGTGCCAGCTCACCAGTGGCAGGGGCGAACACCGGGGAGCTGTTTTTT
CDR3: CASSPVAGANTGELFF

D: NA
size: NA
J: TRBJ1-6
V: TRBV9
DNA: TGTGCCAGCAGCGTAGAGAGTTCACCCCTCCACTTT
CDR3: CASSVESSPLHF

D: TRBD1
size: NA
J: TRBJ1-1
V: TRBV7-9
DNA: TGTGCCAGCAGCCAAGGACAGGGAGGAACTGAAGCTTTCTTT
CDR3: CASSQGQGGTEAFF

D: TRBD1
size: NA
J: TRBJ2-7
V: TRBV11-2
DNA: TGTGCCAGCAGACACATTAGGACAGGAGGCTACGAGCAGTACTTC
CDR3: CASRHIRTGGYEQYF

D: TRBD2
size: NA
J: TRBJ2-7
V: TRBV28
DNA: TGTGCCAGCAGTCCTAGCGGGAGGGCCACATACGAGCAGTACTTC
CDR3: CASSPSGRATYEQYF

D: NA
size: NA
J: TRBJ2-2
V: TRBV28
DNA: TGTGCCAGCAAGCCGGCCAGGGCTAGGAACACCGGGGAGCTGTTTTTT
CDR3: CASKPARARNTGELFF

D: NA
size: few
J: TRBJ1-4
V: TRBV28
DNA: TGTGCCAGCAGTTTCCGGTCAGGGTCGAGTGAAAAACTGTTTTTT
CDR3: CASSFRSGSSEKLFF

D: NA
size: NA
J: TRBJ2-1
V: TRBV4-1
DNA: TGCGCCAGCAGCCAAGATGAGGCGGGGAAGCAGTTCTTC
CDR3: CASSQDEAGKQFF

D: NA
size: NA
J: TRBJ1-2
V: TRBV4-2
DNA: TGTGCCAGCAGGGCAGGGACTAACTATGGCTACACCTTC
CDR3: CASRAGTNYGYTF

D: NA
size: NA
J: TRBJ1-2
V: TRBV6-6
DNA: TGTGCCAGCAACTCCGACGGCCGAGGCGGTGGCTACACCTTC
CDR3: CASNSDGRGGGYTF

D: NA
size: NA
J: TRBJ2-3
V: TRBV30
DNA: TGTGCCTGGAGTGGGTGGGAGCAGCTAGATACGCAGTATTTT
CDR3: CAWSGWEQLDTQYF

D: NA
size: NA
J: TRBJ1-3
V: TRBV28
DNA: TGTGCCAGCAGACCCCGAGGGTCTGGAAACACCATATATTTT
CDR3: CASRPRGSGNTIYF

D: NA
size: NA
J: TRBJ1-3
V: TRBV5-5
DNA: TGTGCCAGCAGCTTAACCGTAGGGGCTGGAAACACCATATATTTT
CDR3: CASSLTVGAGNTIYF

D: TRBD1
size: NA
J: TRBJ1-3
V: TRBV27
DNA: TGTGCCAGCAGTCCATCTAGACAGGGCTGGGGAAACACCATATATTTT
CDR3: CASSPSRQGWGNTIYF

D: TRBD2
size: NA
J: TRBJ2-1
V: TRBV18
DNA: TGTGCCAGCTCGAACCAGGCGCTAGCGGGAGGGGATGAGCAGTTCTTC
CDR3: CASSNQALAGGDEQFF

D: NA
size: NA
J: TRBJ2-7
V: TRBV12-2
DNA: TGTGCAAGTCGCTTAGACCAGTTAGCACTAGCGGGAGGCGAGCAGTACTTC
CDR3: CASRLDQLALAGGEQYF

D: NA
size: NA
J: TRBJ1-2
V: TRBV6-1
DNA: TGTGCCAGCAGTGAAACAGGGATATCCAACTATGGCTACACCTTC
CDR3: CASSETGISNYGYTF

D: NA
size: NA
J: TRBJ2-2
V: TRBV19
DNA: TGTGCCAGTAGTGACAGAGGCACCGGGGAGCTGTTTTTT
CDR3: CASSDRGTGELFF

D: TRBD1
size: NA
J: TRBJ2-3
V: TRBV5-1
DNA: TGCGCCAGCAGCACAACAGGGGATCTTGTGACAGATACGCAGTATTTT
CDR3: CASSTTGDLVTDTQYF

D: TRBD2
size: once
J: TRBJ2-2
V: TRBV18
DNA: TGTGCCAGCTCACCCGCTAGCGGGAGGGCCGGGGAGCTGTTTTTT
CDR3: CASSPASGRAGELFF

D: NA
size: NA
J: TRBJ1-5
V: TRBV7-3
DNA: TGTGCCAGCACCAACTATGGCCGGTTGGCTCAGCCCCAGCATTTT
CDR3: CASTNYGRLAQPQHF

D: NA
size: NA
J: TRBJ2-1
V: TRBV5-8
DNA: TGTGCCAGCAGTCCCGCGGGAATGGGGGGTGAGCAGTTCTTC
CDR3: CASSPAGMGGEQFF

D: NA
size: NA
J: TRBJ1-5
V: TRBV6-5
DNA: TGTGCCAGCAGTTACGCAGCGAATCAGCCCCAGCATTTT
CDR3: CASSYAANQPQHF

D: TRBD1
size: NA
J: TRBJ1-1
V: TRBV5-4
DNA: TGTGCCAGCAGCATCGACAGGGGGCCGAACACTGAAGCTTTCTTT
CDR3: CASSIDRGPNTEAFF

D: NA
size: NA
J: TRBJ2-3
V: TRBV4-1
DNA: TGCGCCAGCGCCGGGACACAATTCACAGATACGCAGTATTTT
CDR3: CASAGTQFTDTQYF

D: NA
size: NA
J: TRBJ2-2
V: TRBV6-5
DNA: TGTGCCAGCAGTTATACAGAGTCGAACACCGGGGAGCTGTTTTTT
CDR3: CASSYTESNTGELFF

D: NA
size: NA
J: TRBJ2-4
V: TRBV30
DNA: TGTGCCTGGAGTGGAGGAGGTTCCGATTGGATTCAGTACTTC
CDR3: CAWSGGGSDWIQYF

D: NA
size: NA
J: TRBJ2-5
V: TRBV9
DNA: TGTGCCAGCAGCGCTCAGGGGTCGCAAGAGACCCAGTACTTC
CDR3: CASSAQGSQETQYF

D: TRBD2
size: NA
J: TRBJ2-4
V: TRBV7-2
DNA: TGTGCCAGCAGCTTGAGCGGGACTAGCGGGCTAAACATTCAGTACTTC
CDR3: CASSLSGTSGLNIQYF

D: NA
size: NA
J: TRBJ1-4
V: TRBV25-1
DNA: TGTGCCAGCAGTGAAGGCAGGCGCTTCAATGAAAAACTGTTTTTT
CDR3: CASSEGRRFNEKLFF

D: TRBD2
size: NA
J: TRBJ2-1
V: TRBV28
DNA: TGTGCCAGCAGAAAAGCGGGAGGGCCTTACAATGAGCAGTTCTTC
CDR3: CASRKAGGPYNEQFF

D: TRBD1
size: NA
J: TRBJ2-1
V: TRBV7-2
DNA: TGTGCCAGCAGCTTAGCATGGGACAGGGCCTACAATGAGCAGTTCTTC
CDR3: CASSLAWDRAYNEQFF

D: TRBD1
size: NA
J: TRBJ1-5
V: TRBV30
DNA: TGTGCCTGGAGTGTACAAGGGACAGGGGCGACTCAGCCCCAGCATTTT
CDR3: CAWSVQGTGATQPQHF

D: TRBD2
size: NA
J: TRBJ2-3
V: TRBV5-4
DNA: TGTGCCAGCAGCTTGCTAGCGGGAGGAGCAGATACGCAGTATTTT
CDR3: CASSLLAGGADTQYF

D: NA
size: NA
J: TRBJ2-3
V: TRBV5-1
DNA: TGCGCCAGCAGCTTGGGGACGGGAGTGGGCACAGATACGCAGTATTTT
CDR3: CASSLGTGVGTDTQYF

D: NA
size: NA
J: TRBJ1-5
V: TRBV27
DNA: TGTGCCAGCAGTCCCAAATCTGGGGGAGGCAGCAATCAGCCCCAGCATTTT
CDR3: CASSPKSGGGSNQPQHF

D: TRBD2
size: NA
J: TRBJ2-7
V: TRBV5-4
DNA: TGTGCCAGCAGCTTGGTTCCACTAGCGGGAGTGAGGGAGCAGTACTTC
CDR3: CASSLVPLAGVREQYF

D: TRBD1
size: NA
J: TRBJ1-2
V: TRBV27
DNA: TGTGCCAGCAGTTTATCAACAGGGGTCAACTATGGCTACACCTTC
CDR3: CASSLSTGVNYGYTF

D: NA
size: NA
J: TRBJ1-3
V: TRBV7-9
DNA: TGTGCCAGCAGCTTAGACAGGGACTCTGGAAACACCATATATTTT
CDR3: CASSLDRDSGNTIYF

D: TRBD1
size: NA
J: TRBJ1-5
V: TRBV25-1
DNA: TGTGCCAGGGGGACAGGGGGCGAGTTTGGCAATCAGCCCCAGCATTTT
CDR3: CARGTGGEFGNQPQHF

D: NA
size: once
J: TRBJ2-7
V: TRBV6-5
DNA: TGTGCCAGCACCGAGTCTGGCTACGAGCAGTACTTC
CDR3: CASTESGYEQYF

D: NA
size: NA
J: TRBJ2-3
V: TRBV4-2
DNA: TGTGCCAGCAGCCAAGATCCCGGGGTTGCTACAGATACGCAGTATTTT
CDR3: CASSQDPGVATDTQYF

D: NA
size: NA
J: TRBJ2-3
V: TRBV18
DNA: TGTGCCAGCTCACCTAAATGGGGGCTAGATACGCAGTATTTT
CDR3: CASSPKWGLDTQYF

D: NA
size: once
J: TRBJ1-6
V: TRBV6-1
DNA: TGTGCCAGCAGTGAAGCGCTTAGAGGGCGTCCCCTCCACTTT
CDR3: CASSEALRGRPLHF

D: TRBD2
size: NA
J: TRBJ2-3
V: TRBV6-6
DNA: TGTGCCAGCAGTCTAGCGGGCGGCACAGATACGCAGTATTTT
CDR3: CASSLAGGTDTQYF

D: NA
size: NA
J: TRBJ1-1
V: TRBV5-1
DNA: TGCGCCAGCAGCTCGTTACAGGGGAACACTGAAGCTTTCTTT
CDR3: CASSSLQGNTEAFF

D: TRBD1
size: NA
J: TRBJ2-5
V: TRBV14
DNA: TGTGCCAGCAGCCAAGCTGACAGGGAAGAGACCCAGTACTTC
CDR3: CASSQADREETQYF

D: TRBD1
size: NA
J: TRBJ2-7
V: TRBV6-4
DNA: TGTGCCAGCAGCCCGAGGACAGGGTCCTACGAGCAGTACTTC
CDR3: CASSPRTGSYEQYF

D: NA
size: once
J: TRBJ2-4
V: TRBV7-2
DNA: TGTGCCAGCAGCTTAGGGGTGGTGAGCGGACCAAACATTCAGTACTTC
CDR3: CASSLGVVSGPNIQYF

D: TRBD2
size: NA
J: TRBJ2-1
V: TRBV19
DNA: TGTGCCAGTAGTCCCCCCACTAGCGGCCGCTCCTACAATGAGCAGTTCTTC
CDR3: CASSPPTSGRSYNEQFF

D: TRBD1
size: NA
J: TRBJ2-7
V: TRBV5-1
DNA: TGCGCCAGCAGCTCGACCCCGGGACAGGTTTACGAGCAGTACTTC
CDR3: CASSSTPGQVYEQYF

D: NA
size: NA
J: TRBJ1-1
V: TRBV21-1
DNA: TGTGCCAGCAGCAATCAAGGACAGCGATTT
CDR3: CASSNQGQRF

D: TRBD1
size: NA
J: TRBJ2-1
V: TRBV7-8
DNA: TGTGCCAGCAGCTTAGCGAACAGGGGGTCGGAAGAGCAGTTCTTC
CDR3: CASSLANRGSEEQFF